Listed here are 21 T cell receptor beta chains from one sample, sequenced in a study of beta chain features in type 1 diabetes. The study reverse transcribed the entire isolated RNA, so it sequenced expressed TCRB transcripts. Here immunoSEQ multiplex PCR was the method, and the copy in TCRdb shows in-frame clones only, minus some. The sample includes about half a million clones, over 10% of them seen just once. The specimen was naive CD4+ T cells from blood. These receptors originate from a young woman in good health.

V usage is TRBV7-8 and J usage is TRBJ2-3, with 8 bases lining up with TRBD1. The CDR3 sequence is 16 residues long. Germline V gene lookup returns CDR1 SGHVS and CDR2 FQNEAQ. V shed 5 bases and J 4 bases; nucleotides not matched to a gene: 11. The CDR3, as DNA: TGTGCCAGCAGCAAGAAGACCAGGGGGCCATCAGATACGCAGTATTTT. Amino acid sequence: CASSKKTRGPSDTQYF.

This clone showed up just a few times. In the same sample, other DNA sequences code for this CDR3. The chain is built from TRBV9 and TRBJ2-1, with D perhaps matching TRBD2 (6 bases). The CDR3 is made up of 15 amino acids. With 0 bases removed from V and 2 bases from J, the gap between germline ends came to 9 bases. Germline lookup yields CDR1 SGDLS and CDR2 YYNGEE. The CDR3 protein is CASSVGSGTYNEQFF. CDR3 in DNA: TGTGCCAGCAGCGTAGGTAGCGGAACCTACAATGAGCAGTTCTTC.

This clone was found a few times. The rearrangement links TRBV29-1 to TRBJ1-1; D uncertain. CDR1 SQVTM and CDR2 ANQGSEA come from the germline V gene. Trimming pared 4 bases from V and 1 base from J, leaving 13 bases between. The CDR3 covers 14 residues. The CDR3 bases are TGCAGCGTTGGACTTCCTAGTTGGAACACTGAAGCTTTCTTT. Its translation: CSVGLPSWNTEAFF.

This chain uses TRBV29-1 with TRBJ2-3; TRBD2 matches 10 bases. In germline, CDR1 is SQVTM, CDR2 ANQGSEA. CDR3 length equals 14 residues. J was trimmed by 4 bases and V by 6 bases; bases with no gene match: 7. CDR3 sequence (DNA): TGCAGCGTGCCACTAGCGGGGTCAGCAGATACGCAGTATTTT. This sequence encodes CSVPLAGSADTQYF.

This clone has a single count. J is TRBJ2-3 and V is TRBV30, with 8 positions matching TRBD2. Germline CDR1 and CDR2: GTSNPN and SVGIG (reference sequence). The CDR3 covers 13 residues. Trimming at V came to 5 bases and at J to 5 bases, leaving 6 bases not matched to a gene. The CDR3 protein is CAWAAGVGDTQYF. The CDR3 region has the DNA TGTGCCTGGGCAGCGGGAGTAGGAGATACGCAGTATTTT.

This chain links TRBV2 with TRBJ1-5; no clear D. Germline values: CDR1 SNHLY, CDR2 FYNNEI. With 2 bases removed from V and 1 base from J, the gap between germline ends came to 6 bases. The CDR3 loop spans 14 amino acids. CDR3 nucleotides: TGTGCCAGCAGTGAAAGCCTGAGCAATCAGCCCCAGCATTTT. Amino acids: CASSESLSNQPQHF.

The chain has TRBV6-1 and TRBJ2-5; TRBD1 matches 8 bases. The CDR3 spans 15 residues. V lost 5 bases to trimming and J lost 3 bases; unmatched junction nucleotides: 8. Germline CDR1 MNHNS, CDR2 SASEGT. CDR3 DNA: TGTGCCAGCAGTCTCTCGGGACAGGCCGAAGAGACCCAGTACTTC. Translation gives CASSLSGQAEETQYF.

The table lists this clone with a few counts. The chain joins TRBV5-1 to TRBJ2-6; D not certain. Trimming left V 9 bases short and J 0 bases short, with 13 bases between. CDR1 is SGHRS, CDR2 YFSETQ, per germline. This CDR3 spans 15 amino acids. The CDR3 bases are TGCGCCACCAGGTTCCACTTCTCTGGGGCCAACGTCCTGACTTTC. It is translated as CATRFHFSGANVLTF.

This clone was detected a few times. The chain couples TRBV7-2 to TRBJ2-3; 10 bases line up with TRBD1. The germline gives CDR1 SGHTA, CDR2 FQGNSA. V lost 5 bases, J lost 4 bases, and 6 bases stayed unmatched. CDR3 length equals 15 residues. The CDR3 DNA is TGTGCCAGCAGCCAAGCGACAGGGGGCCCAGATACGCAGTATTTT. Translating it yields CASSQATGGPDTQYF.

This clone was observed a handful of times. This chain links TRBV6-5 with TRBJ2-7; D is possibly TRBD1 (6 bases). CDR3 length: 15 amino acids. CDR1 and CDR2 (germline): MNHEY, SVGAGI. V lost 6 bases and J 2 bases, leaving 17 bases between the germline ends. CDR3 in DNA: TGTGCCAGCAGCTCAGCGAGGGACATAGCCTACGAGCAGTACTTC. Protein sequence: CASSSARDIAYEQYF.

This clone showed up just a few times. V usage is TRBV7-9 and J usage is TRBJ2-2; tentative D call: TRBD2 (6 bases). CDR3 length equals 15 residues. The V gene lost 5 bases and the J gene lost 7 bases, with 17 bases spanning the gap. CDR1 is SEHNR, CDR2 FQNEAQ, per germline (reference sequence). In DNA, the CDR3 is TGTGCCAGCAGCCTGACGGGGGTTCGCATCGGGGAGCTGTTTTTT. Amino acid sequence: CASSLTGVRIGELFF.

The chain is built from TRBV11-2 and TRBJ2-4; D uncertain. The length of the CDR3 is 16 residues. Looked up from germline, CDR1 is SGHAT and CDR2 is FQNNGV. V was trimmed by 7 bases and J by 0 bases, leaving 16 bases between them. CDR3 region: CASTETSVLAKNIQYF. The CDR3 DNA is TGTGCCAGCACCGAGACATCCGTGCTAGCCAAAAACATTCAGTACTTC.

The V and J genes are TRBV28 and TRBJ1-2; the match to TRBD1 covers 8 bases. Germline CDR1 reads MDHEN; CDR2 reads SYDVKM. V lost 6 bases, J lost 4 bases, and 7 bases stayed unmatched. The CDR3 is 14 amino acids. CDR3 sequence: CASSNPGGFYGYTF. CDR3 coding DNA: TGTGCCAGCAGCAACCCAGGGGGCTTCTATGGCTACACCTTC.

A few counts support this clone. The J gene is TRBJ2-7, the V gene TRBV6-1, with no clear D. V lost 1 base, J lost 2 bases, and 6 bases lay in between. This CDR3 comprises 13 residues. Germline CDR1 MNHNS, CDR2 SASEGT. The CDR3 nucleotides are TGTGCCAGCAGTGAAGGGCATACCTACGAGCAGTACTTC. It encodes CASSEGHTYEQYF.

This clone was seen a few times. The CDR3 protein is CASSPESYYNEQFF. CDR3 sequence (DNA): TGTGCCAGCAGCCCCGAAAGCTACTACAATGAGCAGTTCTTC. The chain couples TRBV7-2 to TRBJ2-1; D gene unclear. The CDR3 has 14 residues. V was clipped by 5 bases and J by 3 bases, with 11 bases between them. In germline, CDR1 is SGHTA, CDR2 FQGNSA.

This chain uses TRBV5-6 with TRBJ1-1, with D hard to call. The germline gives CDR1 SGHDT, CDR2 YYEEEE. This CDR3 has 14 residues. V was trimmed by 4 bases and J by 1 base, leaving 11 bases between them. The CDR3 loop is CASSHDAANTEAFF. The CDR3 DNA is TGTGCCAGCAGCCACGACGCGGCGAACACTGAAGCTTTCTTT. Based on the CDR3 plus reference TRBV5-6 and TRBJ1-1, the full variable domain is DAGVTQSPTHLIKTRGQQVTLRCSPKSGHDTVSWYQQALGQGPQFIFQYYEEEERQRGNFPDRFSGHQFPNYSSELNVNALLLGDSALYLCASSHDAANTEAFFGQGTRLTVV.

A few counts support this clone. The chain links TRBV29-1 to TRBJ2-2, with D unresolved. CDR3 size: 13 residues. Germline V gene lookup returns CDR1 SQVTM and CDR2 ANQGSEA. The CDR3 nucleotides read TGCAGGATCGCGCCTCGCGACACCGGGGAGCTGTTTTTT. Translated: CRIAPRDTGELFF.

The rearrangement joins TRBV7-8 to TRBJ2-7; the D is unclear. Germline-derived CDR1 and CDR2 are SGHVS and FQNEAQ. V lost 1 base to trimming and J lost 6 bases, with 7 bases between them. CDR3 length: 12 amino acids. The CDR3: CASSLVLGEQYV. CDR3 bases: TGTGCCAGCAGCTTAGTGTTGGGCGAGCAGTACGTC.

V is TRBV25-1 and J is TRBJ1-4, with TRBD1 matching 9 bases. After removal of 0 bases from V and 0 bases from J, the junction contained 5 bases not matched to a gene. Germline V CDR1 and CDR2: MGHDK, SYGVNS. The CDR3 is 18 residues long. CDR3 in DNA: TGTGCCAGCAGTGAATATACGGGGACAGGGTCAACTAATGAAAAACTGTTTTTT. Translated, it gives CASSEYTGTGSTNEKLFF.

The sample holds a few counts of this clone. The J gene is TRBJ2-7, the V gene TRBV11-2; possibly TRBD1 for D (5 bases). The CDR3 contains 13 residues. V shed 0 bases and J shed 6 bases, with 9 bases lying between them. Looked up from germline, CDR1 is SGHAT and CDR2 is FQNNGV. This CDR3 reads CASSLDRASEQYF. Here the CDR3 DNA reads TGTGCCAGCAGCTTAGACAGGGCCTCCGAGCAGTACTTC.

This chain connects TRBV2 to TRBJ2-3; TRBD1 or TRBD2 may be the D gene (5 bases each). This CDR3 comprises 13 residues. In germline, CDR1 is SNHLY, CDR2 FYNNEI. V dropped 5 bases and J dropped 5 bases, with 11 bases sitting between them. The CDR3 here is CASSRTRGDTQYF. In DNA form, the CDR3 reads TGTGCCAGCAGTAGGACACGGGGAGATACGCAGTATTTT.